This TCR beta chain was obtained from a study of OX40 agonist ivuxolimab in advanced cancers. Across the study: Patients assigned to dose escalation were diagnosed with hepatocellular carcinoma, melanoma, renal cell or head and neck cancer. General observations from the study: On average, CD8+ T cells had more expanded clones than CD4+. Doses of 0.1 to 3.0 mg/kg were accompanied by clonal expansion of CD4+ and CD8+ blood T cells by week 6.

The CDR3 runs to 14 residues. Trimming pared 5 bases from V and 1 base from J, leaving 11 bases between. The germline gives CDR1 SSHAT, CDR2 FNYEAQ (reference sequence). A word on this clone: Its target is not known.

Sequencing was performed with immunoSEQ multiplex PCR; in TCRdb, only in-frame clones are kept and a portion is missing. Counted here are 20,000 to 30,000 clones, roughly four fifths occurring once; the ten biggest clones make up 14%. The TCR was taken from an adult with an advanced solid tumor such as melanoma, head and neck, liver or kidney cancer. This material consisted of CD4+ or CD8+ T cells sorted from blood, taken in a trial of the OX40 agonist ivuxolimab. This chain uses TRBV7-7 with TRBJ1-1; a weak D match, TRBD1 (5 bases). CDR3 sequence (DNA): TGTGCCAGCAGCCCCTGGGACGGGAACACTGAAGCTTTCTTT. Amino acids: CASSPWDGNTEAFF. Full variable domain (rest looked up from reference TRBV7-7 and TRBJ1-1): GAGVSQSPRYKVTKRGQDVTLRCDPISSHATLYWYQQALGQGPEFLTYFNYEAQPDKSGLPSDRFSAERPEGSISTLTIQRTEQRDSAMYRCASSPWDGNTEAFFGQGTRLTVV.